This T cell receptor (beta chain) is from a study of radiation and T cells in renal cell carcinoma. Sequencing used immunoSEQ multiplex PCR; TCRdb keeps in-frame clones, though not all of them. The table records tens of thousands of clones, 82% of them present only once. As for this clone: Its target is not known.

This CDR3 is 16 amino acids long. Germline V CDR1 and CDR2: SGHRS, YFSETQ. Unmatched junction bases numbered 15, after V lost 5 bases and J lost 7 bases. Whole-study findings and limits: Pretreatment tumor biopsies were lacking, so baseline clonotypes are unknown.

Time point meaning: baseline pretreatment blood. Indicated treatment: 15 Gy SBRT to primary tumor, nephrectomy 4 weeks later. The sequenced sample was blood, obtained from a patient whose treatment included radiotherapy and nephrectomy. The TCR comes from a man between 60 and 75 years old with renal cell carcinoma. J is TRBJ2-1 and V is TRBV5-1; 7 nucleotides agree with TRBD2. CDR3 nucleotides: TGCGCCAGCAGAAGGGAATGGGCGGGAGACTGGAATGAGCAGTTCTTC. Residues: CASRREWAGDWNEQFF.